The sequence of this TCR beta chain was determined in a study of cytomegalovirus exposure and HLA in healthy donors. Turning to the study itself: Assignment to the Caucasian-associated ancestry cluster applied to around 80% of the roughly 400 genotyped donors.

It was with 60 Vbeta and 13 Jbeta primers that the PCR ran. Profiling relied on immunoSEQ multiplex PCR, and the TCRdb table lists in-frame clones only, not all of them. The table lists under 200,000 clones, approximately 62% of them singletons. Germline V gives CDR1 MNHEY, CDR2 SMNVEV (reference sequence). The germline V and J ends were trimmed by 7 bases and 2 bases, with 16 bases remaining between them. The CDR3 runs to 15 residues. The chain recombines TRBV27 with TRBJ2-3; maybe TRBD2 (5 bases). Sequenced material: PBMCs. The source of this sequence is a man aged 45-60 years in good health and CMV-seronegative. The CDR3 sequence: CASNEIDGDTDTQYF. CDR3 bases: TGTGCCAGCAACGAAATTGACGGGGACACAGATACGCAGTATTTT.